This record covers a single T cell receptor beta chain. Its antigen is not identified. There are 16 residues in the CDR3. CDR1 MDHEN and CDR2 SYDVKM come from the germline V gene. V gave up 5 bases and J gave up 1 base; unmatched junction bases: 8. The data derive from a study of post-analysis software for immune sequencing data. Incorporated into the TCR beta cDNA libraries were unique molecular identifiers, which served to reduce PCR and sequencing biases. MiXCR, run by TCRdb on the PCR reads, gives a single entry per CDR3 protein. The repertoire includes around 440,000 distinct CDR3 sequences, nearly 45% of them detected once, and about 12% sits in the top ten. Study findings and constraints: Controls' normalized Chao1 diversity significantly exceeded that of multiple sclerosis patients. Relative to controls, patients had about 5 TRBV segments at higher frequency, with TRBV5-6, TRBV5-1 and TRBV20-1 among these.

The TCR sequence derives from a girl between 5 and 17 years old with multiple sclerosis. Sequenced sample: blood. The J gene is TRBJ2-4, the V gene TRBV28; TRBD1 aligns across 7 bases. The CDR3 coding sequence is TGTGCCAGCAGTCCCCGGACAGGTTTTGCCAAAAACATTCAGTACTTC. Its translation: CASSPRTGFAKNIQYF.